The present T cell receptor (beta chain) was sequenced within a study of T cell responses to AZD1222 COVID-19 vaccine. Study-level points and caveats: Regions 160-218 and 743-854 dominated among vaccine-associated CD4 TCRs spanning spike.

This clone has a single count. What it binds is not known. The CDR3 has 14 residues. Germline V gene data show CDR1 as SGHVS and CDR2 as FQNEAQ. Trimming removed 4 bases at V and 1 base at J, with 10 bases between. Some clones are missing from TCRdb's copy, which holds only in-frame ones; the method was immunoSEQ multiplex PCR. The sample contains about 120,000 clones, more than 85% of which appear only once. The source was peripheral blood, collected 28 days after the second AZD1222 dose. V usage is TRBV7-8 and J usage is TRBJ2-5, with D perhaps matching TRBD1 (6 bases). This sequence originates from an adult who received the AZD1222 COVID-19 vaccine. The CDR3 spells CASSSGQSQETQYF. CDR3 nucleotides: TGTGCCAGCAGCTCCGGACAGAGCCAAGAGACCCAGTACTTC.